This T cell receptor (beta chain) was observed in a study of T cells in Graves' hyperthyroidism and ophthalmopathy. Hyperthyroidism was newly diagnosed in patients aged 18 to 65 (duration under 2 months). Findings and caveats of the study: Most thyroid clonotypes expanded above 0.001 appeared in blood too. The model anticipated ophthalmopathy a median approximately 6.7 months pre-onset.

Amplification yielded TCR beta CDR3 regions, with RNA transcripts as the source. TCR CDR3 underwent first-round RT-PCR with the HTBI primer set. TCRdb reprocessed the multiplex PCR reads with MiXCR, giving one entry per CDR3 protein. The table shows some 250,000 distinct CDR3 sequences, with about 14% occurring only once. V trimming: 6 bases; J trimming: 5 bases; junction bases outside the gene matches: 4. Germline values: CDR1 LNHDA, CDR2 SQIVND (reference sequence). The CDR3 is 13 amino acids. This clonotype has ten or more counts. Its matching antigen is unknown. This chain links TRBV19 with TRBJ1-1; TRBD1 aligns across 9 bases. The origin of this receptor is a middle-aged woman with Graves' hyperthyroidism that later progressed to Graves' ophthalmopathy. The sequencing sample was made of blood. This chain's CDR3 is CASRYRGQTEAFF. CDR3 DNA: TGTGCCAGTAGGTACAGGGGGCAGACTGAAGCTTTCTTT. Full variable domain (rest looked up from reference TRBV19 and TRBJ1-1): DGGITQSPKYLFRKEGQNVTLSCEQNLNHDAMYWYRQDPGQGLRLIYYSQIVNDFQKGDIAEGYSVSREKKESFPLTVTSAQKNPTAFYLCASRYRGQTEAFFGQGTRLTVV.